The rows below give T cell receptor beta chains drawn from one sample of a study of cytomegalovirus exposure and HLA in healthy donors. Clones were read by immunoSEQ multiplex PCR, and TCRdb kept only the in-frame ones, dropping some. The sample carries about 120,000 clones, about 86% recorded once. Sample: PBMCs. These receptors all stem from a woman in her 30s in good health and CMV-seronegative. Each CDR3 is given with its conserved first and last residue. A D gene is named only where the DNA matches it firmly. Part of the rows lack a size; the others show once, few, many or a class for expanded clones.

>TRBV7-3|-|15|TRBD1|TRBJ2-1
TGTGCCAGCAGCCCAACGGGACAGGTATACAATGAGCAGTTCTTC
CASSPTGQVYNEQFF
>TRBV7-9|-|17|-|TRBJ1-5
TGTGCCAGCAGCTTAGCCAGGACGGGGGACAGCAATCAGCCCCAGCATTTT
CASSLARTGDSNQPQHF
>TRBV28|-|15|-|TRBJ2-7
TGTGCCAGCAGTTCACTAGGAAAGGGCTCCTACGAGCAGTACTTC
CASSSLGKGSYEQYF
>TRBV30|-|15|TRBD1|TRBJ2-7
TGTGCCTGGGAGTGGGGACAGGGGGCCCTTGGCGAGCAGTACTTC
CAWEWGQGALGEQYF
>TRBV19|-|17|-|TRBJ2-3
TGTGCCAGTAGTCCCTCCGGTAGAGTAGGGGGCACAGATACGCAGTATTTT
CASSPSGRVGGTDTQYF
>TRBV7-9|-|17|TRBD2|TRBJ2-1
TGTGCCAGCAGCTCTATTAGCGGGAGGGGCTCCTACAATGAGCAGTTCTTC
CASSSISGRGSYNEQFF
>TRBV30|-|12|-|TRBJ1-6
TGTGCCTTCTGGATCTCCCCTAGTCCCCTCCACTTT
CAFWISPSPLHF
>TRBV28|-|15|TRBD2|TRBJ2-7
TGTGCCAGCAGCGGGCTAGCGGGATTAGCCTACGAGCAGTACTTC
CASSGLAGLAYEQYF
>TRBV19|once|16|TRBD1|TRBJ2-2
TGTGCCAGTAGTATCCGACAGGGGGCAGGGACCGGGGAGCTGTTTTTT
CASSIRQGAGTGELFF
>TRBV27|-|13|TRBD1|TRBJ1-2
TGTGCCAGCAGTCACGGGACAGGCTATGGCTACACCTTC
CASSHGTGYGYTF
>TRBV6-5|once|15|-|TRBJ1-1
TGTGCCAGCGGCCCTACGTGGGTTGGGAGGGCTGAAGCTTTCTTT
CASGPTWVGRAEAFF
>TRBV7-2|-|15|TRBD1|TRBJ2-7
TGTGCCAGCAGCGAGAGGGACAGGGAATTTGACGAGCAGTACTTC
CASSERDREFDEQYF
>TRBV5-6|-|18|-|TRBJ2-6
TGTGCCAGCAGTTTGGGGCATCTTGAGGTCTCTGGGGCCAACGTCCTGACTTTC
CASSLGHLEVSGANVLTF
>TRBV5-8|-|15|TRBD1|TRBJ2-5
TGTGCCAGCAGCTTGGAGGCAGGGGGCGGTGAGACCCAGTACTTC
CASSLEAGGGETQYF
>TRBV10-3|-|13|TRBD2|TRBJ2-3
TGTGCCGCCCAGCGGGAGTGCACAGATACGCAGTATTTT
CAAQRECTDTQYF
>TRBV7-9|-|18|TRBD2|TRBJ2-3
TGTGCCAGCAGCACAGGACTAGCGGGGCCCTGGGGCACAGATACGCAGTATTTT
CASSTGLAGPWGTDTQYF
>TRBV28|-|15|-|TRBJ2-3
TGTGCCAGCAGTTCCGAGGCGGATCGCACAGATACGCAGTATTTT
CASSSEADRTDTQYF